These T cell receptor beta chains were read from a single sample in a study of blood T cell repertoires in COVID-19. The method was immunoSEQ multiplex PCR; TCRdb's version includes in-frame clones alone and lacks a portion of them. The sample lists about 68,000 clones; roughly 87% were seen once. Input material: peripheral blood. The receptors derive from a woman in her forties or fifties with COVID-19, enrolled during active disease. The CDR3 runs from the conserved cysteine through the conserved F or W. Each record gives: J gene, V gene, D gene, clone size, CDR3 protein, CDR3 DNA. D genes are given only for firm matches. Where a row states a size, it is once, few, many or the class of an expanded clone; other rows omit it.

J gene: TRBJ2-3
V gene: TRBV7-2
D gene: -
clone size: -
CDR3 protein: CASSLAQGNTQYF
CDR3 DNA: TGTGCCAGCAGCTTAGCGCAGGGAAATACGCAGTATTTT

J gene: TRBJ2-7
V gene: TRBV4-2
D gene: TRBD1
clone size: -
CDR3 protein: CASSPAGTGAYEQYF
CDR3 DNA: TGTGCCAGCAGCCCAGCCGGGACAGGGGCCTACGAGCAGTACTTC

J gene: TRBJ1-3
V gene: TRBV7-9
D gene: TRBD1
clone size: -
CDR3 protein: CASSRGQGGDTIYF
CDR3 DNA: TGTGCCAGCAGCCGAGGACAGGGGGGAGACACCATATATTTT

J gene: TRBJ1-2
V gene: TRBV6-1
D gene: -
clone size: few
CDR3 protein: CASSVARGIGGSNYGYTF
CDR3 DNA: TGTGCCAGCAGTGTAGCCCGAGGGATAGGCGGATCTAACTATGGCTACACCTTC

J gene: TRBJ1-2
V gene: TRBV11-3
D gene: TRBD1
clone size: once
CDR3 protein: CASSTGAVYGYTF
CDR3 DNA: TGTGCCAGCAGCACAGGGGCGGTCTATGGCTACACCTTC

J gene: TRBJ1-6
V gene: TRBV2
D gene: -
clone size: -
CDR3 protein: CASRNYNSPLHF
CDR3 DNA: TGTGCCAGTAGAAATTATAATTCACCCCTCCACTTT

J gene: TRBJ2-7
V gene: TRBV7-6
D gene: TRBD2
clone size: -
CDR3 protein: CASSPLGLAGPLDYEQYF
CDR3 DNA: TGTGCCAGCAGCCCCCTGGGACTAGCGGGACCACTAGACTACGAGCAGTACTTC

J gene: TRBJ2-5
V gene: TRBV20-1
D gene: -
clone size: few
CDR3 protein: CSAFTRETQYF
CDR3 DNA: TGCAGTGCCTTCACCCGGGAGACCCAGTACTTC

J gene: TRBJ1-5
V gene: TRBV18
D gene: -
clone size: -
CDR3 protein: CASSPPVGVAPQHF
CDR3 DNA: TGTGCCAGCTCACCACCGGTGGGAGTGGCGCCCCAGCATTTT

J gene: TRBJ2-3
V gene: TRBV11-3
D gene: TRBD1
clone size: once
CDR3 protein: CASSVRQGLITDTQYF
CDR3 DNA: TGTGCCAGCAGCGTACGACAGGGGTTGATCACAGATACGCAGTATTTT

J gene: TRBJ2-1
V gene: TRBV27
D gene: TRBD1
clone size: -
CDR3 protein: CASSLRTGLDEQFF
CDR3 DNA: TGTGCCAGCAGTTTACGGACAGGGCTGGATGAGCAGTTCTTC

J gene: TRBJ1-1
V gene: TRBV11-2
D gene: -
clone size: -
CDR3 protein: CASSLGSGESTEAFF
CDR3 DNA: TGTGCCAGCAGCTTGGGGTCAGGGGAATCCACTGAAGCTTTCTTT

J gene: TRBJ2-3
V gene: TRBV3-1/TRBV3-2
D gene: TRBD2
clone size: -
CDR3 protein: CASSRSGSPTDTQYF
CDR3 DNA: TGTGCCAGCAGCCGAAGCGGGAGCCCCACAGATACGCAGTATTTT

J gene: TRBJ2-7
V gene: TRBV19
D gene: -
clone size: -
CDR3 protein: CASSTQGSYEQYF
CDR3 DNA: TGTGCCAGTAGTACCCAGGGCTCCTACGAGCAGTACTTC

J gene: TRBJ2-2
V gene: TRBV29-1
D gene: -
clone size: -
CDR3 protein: CSVSEGANTGELFF
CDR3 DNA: TGCAGCGTGTCGGAGGGCGCGAACACCGGGGAGCTGTTTTTT

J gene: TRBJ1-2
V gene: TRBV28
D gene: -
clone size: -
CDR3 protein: CASSFAGQKGYTF
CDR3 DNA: TGTGCCAGCAGTTTTGCCGGACAGAAGGGGTACACCTTC

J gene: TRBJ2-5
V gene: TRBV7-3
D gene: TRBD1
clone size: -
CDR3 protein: CASSPTGGQTQYF
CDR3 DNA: TGTGCCAGCAGCCCGACAGGGGGACAGACCCAGTACTTC

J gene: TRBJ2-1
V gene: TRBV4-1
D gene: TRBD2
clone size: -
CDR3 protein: CASSQGNSGFYEQFF
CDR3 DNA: TGCGCCAGCAGCCAGGGGAATAGCGGGTTCTATGAGCAGTTCTTC

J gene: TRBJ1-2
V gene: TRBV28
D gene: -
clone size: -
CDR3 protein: CASRIGGSGYGYTF
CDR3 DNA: TGTGCCAGCAGGATCGGGGGTTCCGGTTATGGCTACACCTTC

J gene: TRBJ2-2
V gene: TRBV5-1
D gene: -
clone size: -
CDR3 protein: CASSSGGATGELFF
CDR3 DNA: TGCGCCAGCAGCTCGGGCGGGGCCACCGGGGAGCTGTTTTTT

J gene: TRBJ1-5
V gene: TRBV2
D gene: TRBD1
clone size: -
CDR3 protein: CASSGDRGGNQPQHF
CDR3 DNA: TGTGCCAGCAGTGGGGACAGGGGAGGCAATCAGCCCCAGCATTTT

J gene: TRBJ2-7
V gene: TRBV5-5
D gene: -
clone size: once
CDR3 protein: CASSRWGRTNEQYF
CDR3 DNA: TGTGCCAGCAGTCGGTGGGGCAGGACTAACGAGCAGTACTTC

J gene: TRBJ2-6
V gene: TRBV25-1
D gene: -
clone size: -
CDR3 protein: CATGGISGANVLTF
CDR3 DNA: TGTGCCACCGGCGGTATCTCTGGGGCCAACGTCCTGACTTTC

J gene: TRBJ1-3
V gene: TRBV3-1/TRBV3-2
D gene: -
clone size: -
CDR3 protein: CASTLRGATDTIYF
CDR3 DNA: TGTGCCAGCACCCTCCGGGGGGCTACAGACACCATATATTTT

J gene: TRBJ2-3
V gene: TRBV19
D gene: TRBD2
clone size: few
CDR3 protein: CASSGGLAGHPSTDTQYF
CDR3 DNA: TGTGCCAGTAGTGGGGGACTAGCGGGGCACCCGAGCACAGATACGCAGTATTTT

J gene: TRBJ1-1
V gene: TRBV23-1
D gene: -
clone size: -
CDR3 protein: CASMGGRENTEAFF
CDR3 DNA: TGCGCCAGCATGGGCGGGAGGGAGAACACTGAAGCTTTCTTT

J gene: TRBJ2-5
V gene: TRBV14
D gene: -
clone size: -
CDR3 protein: CASSQARQDGAETQYF
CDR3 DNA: TGTGCCAGCAGCCAGGCCCGACAGGACGGGGCCGAGACCCAGTACTTC

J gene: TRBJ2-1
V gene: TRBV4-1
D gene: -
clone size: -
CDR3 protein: CASSQEVYLGANEQFF
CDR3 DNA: TGCGCCAGCAGCCAAGAGGTTTATCTAGGCGCTAATGAGCAGTTCTTC

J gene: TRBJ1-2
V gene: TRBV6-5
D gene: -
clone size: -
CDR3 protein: CASTRLSYSGGYTF
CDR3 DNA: TGTGCCAGCACCCGACTAAGCTACTCTGGTGGCTACACCTTC

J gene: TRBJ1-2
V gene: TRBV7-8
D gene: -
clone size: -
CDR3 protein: CASSLVADNYGYTF
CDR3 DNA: TGTGCCAGCAGCTTAGTTGCGGATAACTATGGCTACACCTTC

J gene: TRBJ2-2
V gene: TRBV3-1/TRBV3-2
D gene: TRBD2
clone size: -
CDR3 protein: CASSLAGATGELFF
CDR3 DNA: TGTGCCAGCAGCCTAGCGGGAGCGACCGGGGAGCTGTTTTTT

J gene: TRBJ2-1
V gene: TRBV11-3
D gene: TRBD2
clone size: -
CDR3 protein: CASLRGSGRINEQFF
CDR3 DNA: TGTGCCAGCCTTAGGGGGAGCGGGAGAATCAATGAGCAGTTCTTC